The 28 T cell receptor beta chains below come from one sample, sequenced in a study of CD8+CD57+ T cells in acquired aplastic anemia. An expansion of CD8+CD57+ cells by flow cytometry had been shown in patients chosen for sequencing. Genomic DNA, the template, was used for profiling of the TCR beta VDJ and CDR3. TCRdb analysed the reads with MiXCR anew, one entry per CDR3 protein. The sample carries fewer than 250,000 distinct CDR3 sequences, less than 60% recorded once. Sequencing used sorted CD4+, CD8+, or CD8+CD57+ T cells (not recorded which) from PBMCs. Receptors originate from a human donor with aplastic anemia.

The chain combines TRBV6-5 with TRBJ2-5; D remains ambiguous. CDR3 length: 15 amino acids. Germline loops: CDR1 MNHEY, CDR2 SVGAGI. The germline V and J ends were trimmed by 6 bases and 4 bases, with 18 bases remaining between them. This CDR3 is CASSSSVVGRETQYF. In nucleotides, the CDR3 is TGTGCCAGCAGCTCCTCCGTTGTGGGTCGAGAGACCCAGTACTTC.

This clonotype was detected many times. The chain couples TRBV5-4 to TRBJ1-3; tentative D call: TRBD1 (5 bases). The CDR3 spans 18 residues. In germline, CDR1 is SGHNT, CDR2 YYREEE (reference sequence). Trimming cost V 2 bases and J 0 bases, with 18 bases left between them. The CDR3 nucleotides read TGTGCCAGCAGCTTAGGGGCGGGCTTCCAGAGCTCTGGAAACACCATATATTTT. Its translation is CASSLGAGFQSSGNTIYF.

This clonotype has a count of ten or more. The chain joins TRBV10-1 to TRBJ1-1; D is unresolved. Germline-derived CDR1 and CDR2 are WNHNN and SYGVQD (reference sequence). CDR3 length equals 15 residues. The V end lost 0 bases, the J end lost 4 bases, and 12 bases lay between the germline ends. Written as DNA, the CDR3 is TGCGCCAGCAGTGAGTCATTGGGAATGAGCACTGAAGCTTTCTTT. Translation: CASSESLGMSTEAFF.

The chain joins TRBV24-1 to TRBJ1-6, with TRBD1 matching over 7 bases. Germline V gene lookup returns CDR1 KGHDR and CDR2 SFDVKD. This CDR3 spans 16 amino acids. Trimming at V came to 3 bases and at J to 7 bases, leaving 8 bases not matched to a gene. CDR3 sequence reads: CATSDVDRLENSPLHF. The CDR3, as DNA: TGTGCCACCAGTGATGTGGACAGGCTTGAAAATTCACCCCTCCACTTT.

A word on this clonotype: The conserved final phenylalanine or tryptophan is absent from the CDR3, which likely points to a read error. J is TRBJ2-7 and V is TRBV7-9; D unresolved. The V gene's germline CDR1 is SEHNR and CDR2 FQNEAQ (reference sequence). Between the trimmed V and J ends, which lost 7 bases and 7 bases, there was a span of 20 bases. The CDR3 extends over 14 amino acids. CDR3 residues: CASTWASRLGEQYL. CDR3 sequence (DNA): TGTGCCAGCACCTGGGCCTCCCGGCTAGGGGAGCAGTACCTC.

The table lists this clonotype with many counts. This chain connects TRBV12-3 or TRBV12-4 to TRBJ1-2; tentative D call: TRBD1 (5 bases). This CDR3 contains 14 residues. V was clipped by 5 bases and J by 11 bases, with 21 bases between them. The CDR3 loop reads CASSTPRGRAGYTF. CDR3 DNA sequence: TGTGCCAGCAGTACGCCCCGGGGCCGGGCGGGTTACACCTTC.

This clonotype was counted at least ten times. This chain links TRBV11-3 with TRBJ1-6; no firm D call. V shed 5 bases and J shed 9 bases, with 11 bases lying between them. The CDR3 length is 13 residues. Germline CDR1 and CDR2: SGHNT and YENEEA. As DNA, the CDR3 is TGTGCCAGCAGCGGGGAAGCAGGTTCACCCCTCCACTTT. This encodes CASSGEAGSPLHF.

The chain couples TRBV2 to TRBJ2-7; 8 bases are a match to TRBD2. The CDR3 extends over 14 amino acids. Trimming at V came to 4 bases and at J to 2 bases, leaving 4 bases not matched to a gene. Germline V gene data show CDR1 as SNHLY and CDR2 as FYNNEI. DNA of the CDR3: TGTGCCAGCAGTGTGGGACTAGTTGCCTACGAGCAGTACTTC. It is translated as CASSVGLVAYEQYF.

The V and J genes are TRBV10-3 and TRBJ2-3; 7 nucleotides agree with TRBD1. The CDR3 spans 15 residues. Germline loops: CDR1 ENHRY, CDR2 SYGVKD. Unmatched junction bases numbered 10, after V lost 6 bases and J lost 4 bases. The CDR3 protein is CAIRRDRPMADTQYF. CDR3 in DNA: TGTGCCATCAGAAGGGACAGACCTATGGCAGATACGCAGTATTTT.

The chain uses TRBV2 and TRBJ2-2; TRBD2 might be the D (5 bases). Trimming pared 3 bases from V and 5 bases from J, leaving 10 bases between. The CDR3 runs 14 residues. Germline V gene lookup returns CDR1 SNHLY and CDR2 FYNNEI. The CDR3 DNA reads as TGTGCCAGCAGTGACAGCACGGGGACCGGGGAGCTGTTTTTT. This encodes CASSDSTGTGELFF.

Ten or more counts support this clonotype. The CDR3 DNA reads as TGCAGTGCTAGAGACAGTGCTAATGAAAAACTGTTTTTT. Its protein product is CSARDSANEKLFF. V usage is TRBV20-1 and J usage is TRBJ1-4; no reliable D call. Germline values: CDR1 DFQATT, CDR2 SNEGSKA (reference sequence). The CDR3 is 13 amino acids. V lost 0 bases, J lost 3 bases, and 5 bases lay in between.

With regard to this clonotype: Since a much larger clone is just one base distant, this may be a read error. J is TRBJ2-1 and V is TRBV6-1, with 7 bases lining up with TRBD1. CDR3 size: 15 residues. CDR1 and CDR2 (germline): MNHNS, SASEGT. The ends lost 8 bases at V and 7 bases at J; junction bases unmatched: 14. This chain's CDR3 is CASALDRDAGNEQFF. As DNA, the CDR3 is TGTGCCAGCGCCCTCGACAGGGATGCTGGGAATGAGCAGTTCTTC.

Comment on this clonotype: Since a much larger clone is just one base distant, this may be a read error. The chain combines TRBV12-3 or TRBV12-4 with TRBJ1-5; 9 bases match TRBD1. The CDR3 sequence is 15 residues long. The V and J ends lost 6 bases and 5 bases, in that order; junction bases with no gene match: 8. CDR3 sequence: CASRITGGTDQPQHF. The DNA of the CDR3 is TGTGCCAGCAGGATAACAGGGGGCACCGATCAGCCCCAGCATTTT.

This clonotype has at least ten counts. V and J are TRBV7-6 and TRBJ2-2; no firm D call. The V gene's germline CDR1 is SGHVS and CDR2 FNYEAQ. This CDR3 has 18 amino acids. The V and J ends lost 1 base and 0 bases respectively, with 15 bases between them. CDR3 residues: CASSLGGGRGPNTGELFF. The CDR3 coding sequence is TGTGCCAGCAGCTTAGGGGGTGGTAGAGGCCCGAACACCGGGGAGCTGTTTTTT.

The V and J genes are TRBV29-1 and TRBJ1-4; D gene unclear. The ends were cut back, 3 bases at V and 8 bases at J, with 4 bases in the middle. In germline, CDR1 is SQVTM, CDR2 ANQGSEA. CDR3 length: 10 amino acids. Here the CDR3 DNA reads TGCAGCGTTGAGGAGGAAAAACTGTTTTTT. Its translation: CSVEEEKLFF. The variable domain in full, with the rest retrieved from reference TRBV29-1 and TRBJ1-4, is SAVISQKPSRDICQRGTSLTIQCQVDSQVTMMFWYRQQPGQSLTLIATANQGSEATYESGFVIDKFPISRPNLTFSTLTVSNMSPEDSSIYLCSVEEEKLFFGSGTQLSVL.

The chain carries TRBV2 and TRBJ1-5, with 9 bases lining up with TRBD1. The germline CDR1 and CDR2 sequences are SNHLY and FYNNEI. The V gene end was trimmed by 11 bases and the J gene end by 9 bases; junction bases not matched to a gene: 11. CDR3 length equals 13 residues. DNA for the CDR3: TGTGCCGACCGGACAGGGGTGAACGGGCCCCAGCATTTT. Its protein is CADRTGVNGPQHF.

This CDR3 reads CATSESPTGNTQYF. CDR3 DNA sequence: TGTGCCACCAGTGAATCCCCGACAGGGAATACGCAGTATTTT. The J gene is TRBJ2-3, the V gene TRBV24-1, with 7 bases that match TRBD1. Germline lookup yields CDR1 KGHDR and CDR2 SFDVKD. Trimming removed 4 bases from V and 7 bases from J; junction bases left unmatched: 7. The CDR3 totals 14 residues.

This chain links TRBV9 with TRBJ2-3; unclear D gene. V lost 2 bases and J 5 bases, leaving 6 bases between the germline ends. Germline V gene sequence: CDR1 SGDLS, CDR2 YYNGEE. CDR3 length: 12 residues. The CDR3 DNA sequence: TGTGCCAGCAGCGTGAGTAAAGATACGCAGTATTTT. It codes for CASSVSKDTQYF.

The sample holds many counts of this clonotype. V and J are TRBV20-1 and TRBJ1-5; no definite D call. This CDR3 is built from 15 residues. Germline CDR1 DFQATT, CDR2 SNEGSKA (reference sequence). V lost 1 base to trimming and J lost 0 bases, with 10 bases between them. In DNA form, the CDR3 reads TGCAGTGCTAGAGGGGCCGAATATAGCAATCAGCCCCAGCATTTT. It specifies CSARGAEYSNQPQHF.

In regard to this clonotype: Just one base apart from a much larger clone, this may be a read error. The chain links TRBV5-6 to TRBJ2-6; D unclear. This CDR3 is built from 17 residues. Per the germline V gene, CDR1 is SGHDT and CDR2 is YYEEEE. Here the CDR3 reads CAGSLETAHSGANVLTF. The CDR3 bases are TGTGCCGGCAGCTTGGAAACAGCCCATTCTGGGGCCAACGTCCTGACTTTC.

V and J are TRBV9 and TRBJ2-7, with 7 bases matching TRBD1. J was trimmed by 6 bases and V by 0 bases; bases with no gene match: 0. The CDR3 totals 12 residues. Germline CDR1 SGDLS, CDR2 YYNGEE. In DNA form, the CDR3 reads TGTGCCAGCAGCGTAGACAGGGGCGAGCAGTACTTC. Translating gives CASSVDRGEQYF.

A word on this clonotype: A read error may account for a junction end that differs from germline. The V and J genes are TRBV5-1 and TRBJ2-7, with D perhaps TRBD2 (7 bases). The CDR3 runs to 15 residues. Germline assignment: CDR1 SGHRS and CDR2 YFSETQ. CDR3 bases: TGTGCCAGCAGCTTAGGGGGGGCGAACTCCTACGAGCAGTACTTC. It is translated as CASSLGGANSYEQYF.

The chain couples TRBV5-1 to TRBJ2-7; D is possibly TRBD2 (6 bases). The germline V gene encodes CDR1 SGHRS and CDR2 YFSETQ. V lost 4 bases and J lost 3, with 11 bases in between. The CDR3 has 13 amino acids. DNA of the CDR3: TGCGCCAGCAGCCCCTTAGCGGACTACGAGCAGTACTTC. Translation: CASSPLADYEQYF.

V usage is TRBV5-1 and J usage is TRBJ2-7; 8 bases map to TRBD1. The CDR3 covers 16 residues. Germline V gene sequence: CDR1 SGHRS, CDR2 YFSETQ. J lost 3 bases, V lost 4 bases, and 12 bases had no gene match. The CDR3 sequence: CASSHQRTGPNYEQYF. CDR3 nucleotide sequence: TGCGCCAGCAGCCATCAACGGACAGGGCCTAACTACGAGCAGTACTTC.

In its sample, this clonotype was seen a few times. In DNA, the CDR3 is TGTGCCAGCTCAGCAACAGGAGGGTTGGCCGGGGAGCTGTTTTTT. It translates to CASSATGGLAGELFF. This chain connects TRBV18 to TRBJ2-2; D may be TRBD2 (6 bases). V lost 5 bases, J lost 6 bases, and 16 bases lay in between. Germline V lookup: CDR1 KGHSH, CDR2 LQKENI. The CDR3 extends over 15 amino acids.

This clonotype showed up many times. The V call is TRBV7-2, the J call TRBJ2-1, with a tentative D call TRBD2 (5 bases). V shed 2 bases and J shed 7 bases, with 12 bases lying between them. CDR3 length equals 14 residues. Per germline, CDR1 SGHTA and CDR2 FQGNSA. The CDR3 DNA follows: TGTGCCAGCAGCTTACGGCTAGCCCCTAATGAGCAGTTCTTC. Translation gives CASSLRLAPNEQFF. Full variable domain (remainder filled in from reference TRBV7-2 and TRBJ2-1): GAGVSQSPSNKVTEKGKDVELRCDPISGHTALYWYRQSLGQGLEFLIYFQGNSAPDKSGLPSDRFSAERTGGSVSTLTIQRTQQEDSAVYLCASSLRLAPNEQFFGPGTRLTVL.

In this sample, this clonotype turned up many times. The chain has TRBV5-8 and TRBJ2-3; a possible D gene is TRBD1 (5 bases). Trimming stripped 0 bases from V and 2 bases from J, with 13 bases between. CDR1 is SGHTS, CDR2 YDEGEE, per germline. This CDR3 region has 16 residues. The CDR3 DNA reads TGTGCCAGCAGCTTGGGTGGGGCGCGAATCACAGATACGCAGTATTTT. Protein sequence: CASSLGGARITDTQYF.

This clonotype was seen repeatedly, ten times or more. The chain joins TRBV5-5 to TRBJ1-2; D unclear. Trimming removed 3 bases at V and 4 bases at J, with 10 bases between. Per germline, CDR1 SGHKS and CDR2 YYEKEE (reference sequence). This CDR3 is 13 amino acids long. This CDR3 reads CASSSMGSYGYTF. CDR3 nucleotide sequence: TGTGCCAGCAGCTCGATGGGGTCCTATGGCTACACCTTC.